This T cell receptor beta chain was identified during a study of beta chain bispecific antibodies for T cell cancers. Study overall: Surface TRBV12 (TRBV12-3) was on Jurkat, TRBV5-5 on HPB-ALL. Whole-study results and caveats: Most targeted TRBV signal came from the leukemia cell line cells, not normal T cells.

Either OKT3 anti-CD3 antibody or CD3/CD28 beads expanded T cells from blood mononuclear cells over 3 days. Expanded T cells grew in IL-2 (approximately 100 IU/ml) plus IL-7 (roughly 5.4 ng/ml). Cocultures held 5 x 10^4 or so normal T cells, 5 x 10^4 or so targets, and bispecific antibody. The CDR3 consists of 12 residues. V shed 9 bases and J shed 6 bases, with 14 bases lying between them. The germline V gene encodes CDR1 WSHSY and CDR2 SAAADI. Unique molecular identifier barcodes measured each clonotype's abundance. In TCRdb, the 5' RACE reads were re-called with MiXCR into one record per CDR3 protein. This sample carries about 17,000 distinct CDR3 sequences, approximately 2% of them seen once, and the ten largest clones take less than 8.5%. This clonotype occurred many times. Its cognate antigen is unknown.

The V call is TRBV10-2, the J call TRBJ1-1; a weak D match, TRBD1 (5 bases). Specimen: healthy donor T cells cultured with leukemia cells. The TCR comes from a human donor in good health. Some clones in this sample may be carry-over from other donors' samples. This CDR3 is CASRGLSAEAFF. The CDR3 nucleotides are TGCGCCAGTCGGGGCTTAAGTGCTGAAGCTTTCTTT.